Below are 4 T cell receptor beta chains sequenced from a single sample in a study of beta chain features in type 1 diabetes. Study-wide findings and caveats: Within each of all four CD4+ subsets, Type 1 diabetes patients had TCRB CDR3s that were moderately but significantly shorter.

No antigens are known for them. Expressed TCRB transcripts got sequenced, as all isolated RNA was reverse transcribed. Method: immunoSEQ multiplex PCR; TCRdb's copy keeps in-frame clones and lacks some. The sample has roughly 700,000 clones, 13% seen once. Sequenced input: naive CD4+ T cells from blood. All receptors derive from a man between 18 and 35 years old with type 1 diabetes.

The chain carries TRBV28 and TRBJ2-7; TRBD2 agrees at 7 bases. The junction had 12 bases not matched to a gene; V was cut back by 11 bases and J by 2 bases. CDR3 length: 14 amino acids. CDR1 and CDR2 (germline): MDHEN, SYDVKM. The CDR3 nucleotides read TGTGCCTGTCGCTCTGGGGGACTAACCTACGAGCAGTACTTC. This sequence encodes CACRSGGLTYEQYF.

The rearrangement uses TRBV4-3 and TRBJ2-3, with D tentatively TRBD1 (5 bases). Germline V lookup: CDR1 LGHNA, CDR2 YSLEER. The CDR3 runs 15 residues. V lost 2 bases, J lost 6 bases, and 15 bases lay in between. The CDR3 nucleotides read TGCGCCAGCAGCCAACCCAGGGCCCTGGGGGATACGCAGTATTTT. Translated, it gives CASSQPRALGDTQYF.

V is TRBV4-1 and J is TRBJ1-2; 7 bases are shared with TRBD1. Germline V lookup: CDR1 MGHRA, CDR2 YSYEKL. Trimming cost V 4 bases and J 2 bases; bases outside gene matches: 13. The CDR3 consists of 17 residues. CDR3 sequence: CASSPRGRRVSNYGYTF. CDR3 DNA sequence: TGCGCCAGCAGCCCAAGGGGGCGAAGGGTGTCCAACTATGGCTACACCTTC.

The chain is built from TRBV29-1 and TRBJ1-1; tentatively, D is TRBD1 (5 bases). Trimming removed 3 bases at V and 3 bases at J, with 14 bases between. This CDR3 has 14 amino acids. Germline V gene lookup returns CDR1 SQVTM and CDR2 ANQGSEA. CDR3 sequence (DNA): TGCAGCGTTGATTTCCTGGAAGGGGACACTGAAGCTTTCTTT. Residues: CSVDFLEGDTEAFF.